Below, one T cell receptor (beta chain) is given with its context. This clonotype was counted ten times or more. Its specific antigen is unknown. The junction differs from germline at one of its ends, possibly a read error. Taken from the germline V gene, the CDR1 and CDR2 loops are SQVTM and ANQGSEA. The CDR3, from cysteine to phenylalanine, totals 12 residues. The retained sequence is limited to the CDR3, 36 bases, with the frame set at the first base. The record originates from a study of molecular identifiers for immune sequencing clone quantification (dated by TCRdb to the late 2010s). Notes on the research overall: For a replicate experiment, RNA from roughly 20,000 or 100,000 naive CD8 T cells was divided into five aliquots, and four of the five aliquots were sequenced. CD8 T cells were used in a methods study to benchmark molecular-identifier clustering-based TCR repertoire sequencing (MIDCIRS) and TCR RNA copy counting.

Beyond this particular receptor, the publication reports: Spiked-in Jurkat TCR RNA equivalent to a single cell was reported to be detectable even among over 800,000 naive CD8 T cells. When barcode sub-clustering was not used, chimeric consensus sequences inflated TCR diversity, with chimeras reaching as high as 47%. In CMV-specific effector cells, clones with more than 20 RNA copies contained over 98% of molecules, whereas in naive cells such clones contained under 1% of molecules. Naive libraries contained spiked-in Jurkat TCR RNA (around eleven copies' worth), which is not part of the donor repertoire. The sizes of highly expanded clones could end up underestimated when identical TCR molecules share a barcode. About 2.9 recovered TCR RNA copies per cell were obtained by modeling, versus about 9.7 by digital PCR, implying a capture efficiency of 30% to 35%.

Library preparation employed PCR. Sequenced on a NextSeq 500. Bulk TCR libraries were generated as previously described, with the TCR primers listed in Table S5 used. Total RNA was purified with the Qiagen AllPrep DNA/RNA kit. Before analysis, reads from multiple sequencing runs of one library were combined. The study's own analysis went as follows. Reads were retained only if their TCR constant sequence matched exactly, and those retained reads were trimmed to 150 nt and grouped according to their 12-nt molecular barcodes. Within each barcode group, reads were sub-clustered at a 15% Levenshtein threshold, and quality-weighted consensus sequences were built per RNA molecule. Non-functional sequences were filtered out, along with any lower-count sequence sitting one edit away from another sequence. On the basis of fitting two negative binomial distributions, barcode sub-clusters with fewer than 20% of the maximum read count were discarded. TCRdb passed the public sequencing reads through fastp at Q25 and MiXCR, retaining productive beta sequences. Here each entry gathers all rows of one CDR3 protein and keeps the most common genes and DNA. These V and J calls are TCRdb output, not the study's own analysis. Recorded for this sample are about 320,000 distinct CDR3 sequences; roughly a quarter of them occurred a single time. Together, the top ten hold around 0.76% of the sample.

Libraries of naive CD8 T cells were built from anywhere between roughly 17,000 and 1,100,000 sorted cells, with 10%, 30% or 50% of the purified RNA used. On a BD FACSAria II, naive CD8 T cells were FACS-sorted as CD8+CD4-CCR7+CD45RA+ and collected into RLT Plus buffer. Detection sensitivity was tested by spiking Jurkat RNA equal to roughly 9 TCR copies' worth into samples containing 20,000-1,000,000 naive CD8 T cells. CD8 T cells were enriched with RosetteSep CD8+ T Cell Enrichment Cocktail and Ficoll-Paque, followed by ACK red cell lysis. The sequencing sample was made of naive CD8+ T cells from blood, with Jurkat cell RNA spiked in. The cell subset or site label, read with the paper, signifies: FACS-sorted CD8+CD4-CCR7+CD45RA+ naive T cells. The chain was built from TRBV29-1 and TRBJ2-5; a tentative D match to TRBD2 spans 6 bases. This sequence originates from a human donor in good health. Some libraries in this study had Jurkat cell RNA spiked in. CDR3 loop: CSIEPAGETQYF. The bases read TGCAGCATTGAGCCAGCGGGAGAGACCCAGTACTTC.